This TCR beta chain was observed in a study of T cells in Graves' hyperthyroidism and ophthalmopathy. Study results and caveats: A model of 13 V-J pairs discriminated ophthalmopathy from stable hyperthyroidism.

Diagnoses used clinical symptoms, serum thyroxine and TRAb, thyroid ultrasound and orbital computed tomography. There are many counts of this clonotype. Its antigen remains unknown. RNA transcripts served as the template for amplifying TCR beta CDR3 regions. The HTBI primer set served for first-round RT-PCR of the TCR CDR3. TCRdb called the multiplex PCR reads again in MiXCR, with one record for every CDR3 protein. The sample records around 340,000 distinct CDR3 sequences, about a sixth being singletons. Germline V gene data show CDR1 as LGHNT and CDR2 as FRNRAP. The V end was cut by 5 bases, the J end by 3 bases, with 4 bases between. The CDR3 contains 11 residues.

The rearrangement joins TRBV12-5 to TRBJ2-5; D gene unclear. Sequenced sample: blood. The sequence came from a woman between 40 and 50 years old with Graves' ophthalmopathy. This chain's CDR3 is CASGLEETQYF. CDR3 nucleotide sequence: TGTGCTAGTGGTCTCGAAGAGACCCAGTACTTC. Full variable domain (rest looked up from reference TRBV12-5 and TRBJ2-5): DARVTQTPRHKVTEMGQEVTMRCQPILGHNTVFWYRQTMMQGLELLAYFRNRAPLDDSGMPKDRFSAEMPDATLATLKIQPSEPRDSAVYFCASGLEETQYFGPGTRLLVL.